This T cell receptor beta chain was recovered during a study of OX40 agonist ivuxolimab in advanced cancers. About the research overall: Across the patients, intravenous ivuxolimab was delivered every 2 weeks at 0.01 to 10 mg/kg. With a range of roughly 23 to 79, age averaged approximately 60 years, and 75% to 90% were male. Earlier anti-PD-1, anti-PD-L1 or anti-CTLA-4 therapy was permitted; roughly 37% had received some.

The CDR3 consists of 13 residues. V shed 7 bases and J shed 4 bases, with 13 bases lying between them. CDR1 is LNHDA, CDR2 SQIVND, per germline (reference sequence). Comments on this clone: Its antigen is not identified.

Data came from immunoSEQ multiplex PCR; TCRdb stores just in-frame clones and leaves some out. The data hold more than 70,000 clones, with over 70% observed a single time. General study findings and limits: Among T cells, CD8+ cells averaged more expanded clones than CD4+ cells.

This rearrangement joins TRBV19 to TRBJ1-2; no definite D call. The TCR was taken from an adult with an advanced solid tumor such as melanoma, head and neck, liver or kidney cancer. The material was CD4+ or CD8+ T cells sorted from blood, obtained in a trial of the OX40 agonist ivuxolimab. CDR3 bases: TGTGCCAGTACCTCTGGACGGATCTATGGCTACACCTTC. Protein sequence: CASTSGRIYGYTF.